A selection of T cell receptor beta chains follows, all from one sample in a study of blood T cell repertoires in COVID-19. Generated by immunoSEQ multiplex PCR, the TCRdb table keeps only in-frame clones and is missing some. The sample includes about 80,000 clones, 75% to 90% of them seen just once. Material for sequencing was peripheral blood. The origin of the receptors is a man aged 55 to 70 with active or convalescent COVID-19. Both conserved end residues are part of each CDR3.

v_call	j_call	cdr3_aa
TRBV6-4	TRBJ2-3	CASSPLGGTDTQYF
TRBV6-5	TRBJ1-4	CASRWSSTNEKLFF
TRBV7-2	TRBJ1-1	CASSSDDRVGTEAFF
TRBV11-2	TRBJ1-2	CASSLREGYGYTF
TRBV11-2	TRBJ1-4	CASSFGSTNEKLFF
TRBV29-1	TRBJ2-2	CSVPAGEGGELFF
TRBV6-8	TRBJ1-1	CASSWAEGNTEAFF
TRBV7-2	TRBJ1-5	CASSSKSNQPQHF
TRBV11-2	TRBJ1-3	CASSPLTGGNTIYF
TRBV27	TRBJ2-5	CASSARQPPYQETQYF
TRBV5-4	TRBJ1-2	CASSLYEGLHGYTF
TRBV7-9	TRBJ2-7	CASSSPGGEQQYF
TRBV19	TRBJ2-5	CASNLGAGETQYF
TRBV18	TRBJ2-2	CASSEVGGQGANTGELFF
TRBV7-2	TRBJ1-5	CASSLDWGTHYQPQHF
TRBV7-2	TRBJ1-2	CASSPVQGIRGYTF
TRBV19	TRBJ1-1	CASSTMSGTGGIAEAFF
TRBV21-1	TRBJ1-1	CASSIGLQGVGNTEAFF
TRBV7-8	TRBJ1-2	CASSRVRSLLLNYGYTF
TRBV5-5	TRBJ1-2	CASSTRQGHYTF
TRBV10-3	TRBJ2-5	CASVQGHGEETQYF
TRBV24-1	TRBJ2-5	CATGSPASGYYLQETQYF
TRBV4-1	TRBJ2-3	CASSQVGNRRGLVDTQYF